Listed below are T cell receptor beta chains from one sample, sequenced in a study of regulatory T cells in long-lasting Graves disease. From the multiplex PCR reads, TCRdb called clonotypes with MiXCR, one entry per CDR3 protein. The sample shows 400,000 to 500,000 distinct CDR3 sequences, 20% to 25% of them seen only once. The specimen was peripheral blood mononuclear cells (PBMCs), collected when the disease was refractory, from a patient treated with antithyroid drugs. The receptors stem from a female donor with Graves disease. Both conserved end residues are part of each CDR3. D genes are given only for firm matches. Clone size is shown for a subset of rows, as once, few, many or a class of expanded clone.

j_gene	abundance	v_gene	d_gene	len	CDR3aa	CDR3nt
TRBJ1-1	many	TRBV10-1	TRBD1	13	CASSHRQGTEAFF	TGCGCCAGCAGCCATAGACAGGGAACTGAAGCTTTCTTT
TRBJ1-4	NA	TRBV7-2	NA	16	CASSLRPRSPRGELFF	TGTGCCAGCAGCTTAAGGCCCCGGTCTCCGCGGGGGGAACTGTTTTTT
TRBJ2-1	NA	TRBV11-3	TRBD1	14	CASSSGQAKDEQFF	TGTGCCAGCAGCTCGGGACAGGCTAAGGATGAGCAGTTCTTC
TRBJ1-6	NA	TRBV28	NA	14	CASSLTLPGSPLHF	TGTGCCAGCAGTTTGACACTCCCGGGTTCACCCCTCCACTTT
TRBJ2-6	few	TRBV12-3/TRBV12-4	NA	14	CATTDLSGANVLTF	TGTGCCACTACAGATCTCTCTGGGGCCAACGTCCTGACTTTC
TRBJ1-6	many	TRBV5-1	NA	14	CASSTGQENSPLHF	TGCGCCAGCAGCACCGGACAAGAGAATTCACCCCTCCACTTT
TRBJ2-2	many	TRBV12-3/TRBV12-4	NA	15	CASSLSGHYTGELFF	TGTGCCAGCAGTTTATCGGGACATTATACCGGGGAGCTGTTTTTT
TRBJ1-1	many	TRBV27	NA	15	CASSLSAGVGTEAFF	TGTGCCAGCAGTTTATCTGCAGGGGTCGGGACTGAAGCTTTCTTT
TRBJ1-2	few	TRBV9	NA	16	CASSGPTAGPSYGYTF	TGTGCCAGCAGCGGCCCGACGGCGGGACCTTCCTATGGCTACACCTTC
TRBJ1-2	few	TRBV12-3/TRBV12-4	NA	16	CASSPHRQQANYGYTF	TGTGCCAGCAGTCCCCACCGACAGCAAGCTAACTATGGCTACACCTTC
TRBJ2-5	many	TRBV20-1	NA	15	CSARELTGREETQYF	TGCAGTGCTAGAGAGTTAACAGGGAGGGAAGAGACCCAGTACTTC
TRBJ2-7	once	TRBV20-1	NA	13	CSARDTQGFEQYF	TGCAGTGCTAGAGATACGCAGGGTTTCGAGCAGTACTTC
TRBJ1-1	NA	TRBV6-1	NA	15	CASRGLGHLNTEAFF	TGTGCCAGCAGAGGCCTCGGACATTTAAACACTGAAGCTTTCTTT
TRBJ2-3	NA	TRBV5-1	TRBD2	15	CASSLRLAGRDTQYF	TGCGCCAGCAGCTTGAGGTTAGCGGGACGCGATACGCAGTATTTT
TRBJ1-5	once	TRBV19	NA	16	CASSTQAAASNQPQHF	TGTGCCAGTAGTACCCAGGCCGCTGCTAGCAATCAGCCCCAGCATTTT
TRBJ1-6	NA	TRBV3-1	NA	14	CASSHDGMNSPLHF	TGTGCCAGCAGCCACGATGGGATGAATTCACCCCTCCACTTT
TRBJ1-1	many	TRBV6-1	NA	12	CASNGAGGEAFF	TGTGCCAGCAACGGTGCGGGAGGTGAAGCTTTCTTT
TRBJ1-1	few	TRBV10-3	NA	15	CAIGPSEGPNTEAFF	TGTGCCATCGGGCCCTCGGAGGGGCCGAACACTGAAGCTTTCTTT
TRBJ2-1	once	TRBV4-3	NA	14	CASSQALQTRWQFF	TGCGCCAGCAGCCAAGCCCTGCAGACTAGGTGGCAGTTCTTC
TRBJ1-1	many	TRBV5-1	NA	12	CASSLAGSEAFF	TGCGCCAGCAGCTTGGCGGGGTCTGAAGCTTTCTTT
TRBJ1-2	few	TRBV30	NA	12	CAWRPGNYGYTF	TGTGCCTGGAGACCCGGGAATTATGGCTACACCTTC
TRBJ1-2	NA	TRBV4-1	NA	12	CASSGAIYGYTF	TGCGCCAGCAGCGGAGCTATCTATGGCTACACCTTC
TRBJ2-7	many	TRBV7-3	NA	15	CASSPEKARTYEQYF	TGTGCCAGCAGCCCTGAGAAGGCCAGAACCTACGAGCAGTACTTC
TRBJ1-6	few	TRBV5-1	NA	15	CASSLAGADNSPLHF	TGCGCCAGCAGCTTGGCCGGGGCTGATAATTCACCCCTCCACTTT
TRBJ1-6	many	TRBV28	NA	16	CASSLDRFSYNSPLHF	TGTGCCAGCAGCCTTGACAGGTTCTCCTATAATTCACCCCTCCACTTT
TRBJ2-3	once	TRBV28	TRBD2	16	CASSSVTSGSTDTQYF	TGTGCCAGCAGTTCGGTGACTAGCGGGAGTACAGATACGCAGTATTTT
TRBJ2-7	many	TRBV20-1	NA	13	CSASGRGLYEQYF	TGCAGTGCCAGCGGCCGGGGCCTCTACGAGCAGTACTTC
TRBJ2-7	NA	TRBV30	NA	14	CAWSAGHDPYEQYF	TGTGCCTGGAGTGCGGGACACGACCCCTACGAGCAGTACTTC
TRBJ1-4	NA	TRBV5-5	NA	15	CASSPTSWVNEKLFF	TGTGCCAGCAGCCCGACTAGTTGGGTAAATGAAAAACTGTTTTTT
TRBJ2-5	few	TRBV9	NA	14	CASSVALGAETQYF	TGTGCCAGCAGCGTAGCTCTGGGAGCGGAGACCCAGTACTTC
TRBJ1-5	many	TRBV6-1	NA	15	CASSDEGYSNQPQHF	TGTGCCAGCAGTGACGAGGGTTATAGCAATCAGCCCCAGCATTTT
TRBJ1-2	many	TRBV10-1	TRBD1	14	CASRLDRTNGGYTF	TGCGCCAGCAGGTTGGACAGGACGAACGGTGGCTACACCTTC
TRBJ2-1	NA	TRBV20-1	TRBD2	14	CSAPRLAGANEQFF	TGCAGTGCTCCCCGACTAGCGGGAGCCAATGAGCAGTTCTTC
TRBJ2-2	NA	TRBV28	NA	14	CASSSDSYTGELVF	TGTGCCAGCAGTTCCGACAGTTACACCGGGGAGCTGGTTTTT
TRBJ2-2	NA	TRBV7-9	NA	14	CASSGGANTGELFF	TGTGCCAGCAGCGGAGGGGCTAACACCGGGGAGCTGTTTTTT
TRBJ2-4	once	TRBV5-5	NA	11	CASSVKHIQYF	TGTGCCAGCAGCGTGAAACACATTCAGTACTTC
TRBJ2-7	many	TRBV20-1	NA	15	CSAREYGGVGYEQYF	TGCAGTGCTAGAGAATACGGGGGCGTGGGGTACGAGCAGTACTTC
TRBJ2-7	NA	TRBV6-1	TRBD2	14	CASSLTSGRLEQYF	TGTGCCAGCAGCCTGACTAGCGGGAGACTCGAGCAGTACTTC
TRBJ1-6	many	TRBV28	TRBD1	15	CASSRQGSYNSPLHF	TGTGCCAGCAGCCGACAGGGCTCCTATAATTCACCCCTCCACTTT
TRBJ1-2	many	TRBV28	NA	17	CASSPPSGAHYNYGYTF	TGTGCCAGCAGTCCCCCCAGCGGGGCCCATTATAACTATGGCTACACCTTC
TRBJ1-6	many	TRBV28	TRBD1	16	CASSFTQGQLGSPLHF	TGTGCCAGCAGTTTTACACAGGGGCAATTAGGGTCACCCCTCCACTTT